Reported below is one TCR beta chain. This sample was included in a study of blood T cell repertoires in COVID-19. Profiled with immunoSEQ multiplex PCR; TCRdb holds only in-frame clones, not every one. This sample has over 40,000 clones, with 80% to 95% found just once. This CDR3 comprises 16 residues. J gave up 2 bases and V 0 bases, and 6 bases lay outside the gene matches. Germline CDR1 SGDLS, CDR2 YYNGEE. Sequencing was performed on peripheral blood. This sequence was found in a human donor in a cohort sampled during active COVID-19. The chain has TRBV9 and TRBJ2-7, with 9 bases that match TRBD1. The CDR3 loop is CASSVEGTGSPYEQYF. In nucleotides, the CDR3 is TGTGCCAGCAGCGTAGAAGGGACAGGGTCTCCCTACGAGCAGTACTTC.